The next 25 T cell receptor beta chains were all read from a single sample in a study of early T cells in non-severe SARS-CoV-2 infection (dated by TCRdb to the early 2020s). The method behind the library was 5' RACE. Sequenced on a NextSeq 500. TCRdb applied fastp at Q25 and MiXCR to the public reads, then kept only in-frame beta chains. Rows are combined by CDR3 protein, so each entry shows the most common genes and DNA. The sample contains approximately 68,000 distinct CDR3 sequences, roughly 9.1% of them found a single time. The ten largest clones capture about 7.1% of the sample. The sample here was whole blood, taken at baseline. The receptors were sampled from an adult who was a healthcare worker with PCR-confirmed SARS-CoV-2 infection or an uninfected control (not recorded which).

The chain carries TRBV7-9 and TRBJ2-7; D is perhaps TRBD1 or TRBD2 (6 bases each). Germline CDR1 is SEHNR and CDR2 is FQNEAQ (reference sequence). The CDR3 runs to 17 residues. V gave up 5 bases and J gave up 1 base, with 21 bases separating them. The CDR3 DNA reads TGTGCCAGCAGCCCTCGAGGGGGAGGTTCCCTTTCCTACGAGCAGTACTTC. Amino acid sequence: CASSPRGGGSLSYEQYF.

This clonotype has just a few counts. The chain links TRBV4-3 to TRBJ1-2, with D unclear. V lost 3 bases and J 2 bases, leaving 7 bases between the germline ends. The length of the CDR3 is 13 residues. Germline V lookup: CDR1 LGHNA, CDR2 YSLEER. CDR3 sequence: CASSQQANYGYTF. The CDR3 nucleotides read TGCGCCAGCAGCCAGCAAGCCAACTATGGCTACACCTTC.

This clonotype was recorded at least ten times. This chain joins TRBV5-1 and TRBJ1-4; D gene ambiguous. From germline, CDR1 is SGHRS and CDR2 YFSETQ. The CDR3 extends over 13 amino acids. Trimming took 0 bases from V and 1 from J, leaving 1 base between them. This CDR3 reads CASSLGTNEKLFF. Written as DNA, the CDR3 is TGCGCCAGCAGCTTGGGAACTAATGAAAAACTGTTTTTT. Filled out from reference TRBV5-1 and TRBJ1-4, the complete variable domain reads KAGVTQTPRYLIKTRGQQVTLSCSPISGHRSVSWYQQTPGQGLQFLFEYFSETQRNKGNFPGRFSGRQFSNSRSEMNVSTLELGDSALYLCASSLGTNEKLFFGSGTQLSVL.

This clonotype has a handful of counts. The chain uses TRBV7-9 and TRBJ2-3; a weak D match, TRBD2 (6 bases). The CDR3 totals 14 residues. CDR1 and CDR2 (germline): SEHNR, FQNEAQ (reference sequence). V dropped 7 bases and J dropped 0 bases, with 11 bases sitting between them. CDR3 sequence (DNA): TGTGCCAGCACCCCGACTAGAAGCACAGATACGCAGTATTTT. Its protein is CASTPTRSTDTQYF.

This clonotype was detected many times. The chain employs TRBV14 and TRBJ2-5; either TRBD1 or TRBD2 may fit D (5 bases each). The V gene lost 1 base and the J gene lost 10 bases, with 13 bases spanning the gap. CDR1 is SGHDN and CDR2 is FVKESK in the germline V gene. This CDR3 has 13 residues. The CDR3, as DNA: TGTGCCAGCAGCCAAGTCCGAGGGGTCGACCAGTACTTC. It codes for CASSQVRGVDQYF.

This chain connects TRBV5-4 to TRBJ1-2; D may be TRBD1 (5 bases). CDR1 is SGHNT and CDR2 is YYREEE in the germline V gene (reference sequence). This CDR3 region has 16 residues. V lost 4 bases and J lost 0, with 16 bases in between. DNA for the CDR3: TGTGCCAGCAGCCGTGCGGGGACGGAGGCTAACTATGGCTACACCTTC. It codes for CASSRAGTEANYGYTF.

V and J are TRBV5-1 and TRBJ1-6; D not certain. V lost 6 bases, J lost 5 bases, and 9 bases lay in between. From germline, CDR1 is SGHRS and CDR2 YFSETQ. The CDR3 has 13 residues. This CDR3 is CASKLSDNSPLHF. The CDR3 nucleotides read TGCGCCAGCAAACTCTCTGATAATTCACCCCTCCACTTT.

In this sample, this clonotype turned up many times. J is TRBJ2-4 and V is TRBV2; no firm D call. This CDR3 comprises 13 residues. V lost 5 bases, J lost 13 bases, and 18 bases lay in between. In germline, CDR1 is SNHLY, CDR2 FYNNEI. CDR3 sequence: CASSYSRSVLQYF. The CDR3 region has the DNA TGTGCCAGCAGTTATAGCAGATCTGTACTCCAGTACTTC.

The chain's CDR3 is CATGVKGGTGELFF. CDR3 nucleotides: TGTGCCACCGGAGTCAAGGGAGGGACCGGGGAGCTGTTTTTT. This sequence joins TRBV24-1 and TRBJ2-2; 7 positions match TRBD2. CDR1 and CDR2 (germline): KGHDR, SFDVKD. The CDR3 loop spans 14 amino acids. V lost 9 bases to trimming and J lost 5 bases; unmatched junction nucleotides: 8.

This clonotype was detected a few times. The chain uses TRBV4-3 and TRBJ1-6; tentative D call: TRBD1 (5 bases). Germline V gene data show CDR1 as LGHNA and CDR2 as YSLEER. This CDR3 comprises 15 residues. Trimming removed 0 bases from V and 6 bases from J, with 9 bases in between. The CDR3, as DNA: TGCGCCAGCAGCCAAGATCCAGGGAGTAATTCACCCCTCCACTTT. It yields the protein CASSQDPGSNSPLHF.

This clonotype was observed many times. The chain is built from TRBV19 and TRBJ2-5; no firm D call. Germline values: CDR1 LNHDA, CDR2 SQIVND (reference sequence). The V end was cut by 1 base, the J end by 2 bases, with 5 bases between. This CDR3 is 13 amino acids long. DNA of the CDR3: TGTGCCAGTAGTATAGGACAACAAGAGACCCAGTACTTC. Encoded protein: CASSIGQQETQYF.

CDR3 sequence reads: CASSPMGGSTDTQYF. CDR3 sequence (DNA): TGTGCCAGCAGCCCCATGGGGGGCTCAACAGATACGCAGTATTTT. This chain joins TRBV5-4 and TRBJ2-3; D might be TRBD1 or TRBD2, each matching 6 bases. The germline gives CDR1 SGHNT, CDR2 YYREEE (reference sequence). The CDR3 consists of 15 residues. Trimming removed 4 bases at V and 3 bases at J, with 15 bases between.

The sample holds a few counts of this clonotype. The CDR3 bases are TGCAGCGTTGCTGACAGGGGAATATACGAGCAGTACTTC. It codes for CSVADRGIYEQYF. The gene calls are TRBV29-1 and TRBJ2-7; 8 nucleotides match TRBD1. Germline V gene lookup returns CDR1 SQVTM and CDR2 ANQGSEA. The V and J ends lost 4 bases and 4 bases, in that order; junction bases with no gene match: 6. The CDR3 extends over 13 amino acids.

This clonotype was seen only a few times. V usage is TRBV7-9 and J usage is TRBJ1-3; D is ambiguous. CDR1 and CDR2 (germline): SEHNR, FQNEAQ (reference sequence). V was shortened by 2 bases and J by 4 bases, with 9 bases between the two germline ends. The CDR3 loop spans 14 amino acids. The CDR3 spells CASSLSYPGNTIYF. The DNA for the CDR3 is TGTGCCAGCAGCTTAAGCTACCCCGGAAACACCATATATTTT. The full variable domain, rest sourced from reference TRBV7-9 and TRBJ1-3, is DTGVSQNPRHKITKRGQNVTFRCDPISEHNRLYWYRQTLGQGPEFLTYFQNEAQLEKSRLLSDRFSAERPKGSFSTLEIQRTEQGDSAMYLCASSLSYPGNTIYFGEGSWLTVV.

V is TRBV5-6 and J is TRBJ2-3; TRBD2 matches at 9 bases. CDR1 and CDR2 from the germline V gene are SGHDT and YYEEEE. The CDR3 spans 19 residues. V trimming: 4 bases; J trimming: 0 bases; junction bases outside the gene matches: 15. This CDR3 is CASSLFTPSGLASTDTQYF. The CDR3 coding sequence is TGTGCCAGCAGCCTTTTCACACCCTCGGGACTAGCTAGCACAGATACGCAGTATTTT.

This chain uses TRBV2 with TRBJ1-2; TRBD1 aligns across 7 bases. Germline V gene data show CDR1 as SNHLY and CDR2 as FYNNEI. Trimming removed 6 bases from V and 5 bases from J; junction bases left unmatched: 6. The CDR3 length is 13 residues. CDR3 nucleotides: TGTGCCAGCAGGGTTGACAGGGAGTATGGCTACACCTTC. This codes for CASRVDREYGYTF.

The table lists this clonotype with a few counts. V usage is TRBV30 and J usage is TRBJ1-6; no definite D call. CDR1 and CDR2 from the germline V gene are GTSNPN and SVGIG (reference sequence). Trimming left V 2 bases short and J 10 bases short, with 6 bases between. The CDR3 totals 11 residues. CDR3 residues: CAWSKQSPLHF. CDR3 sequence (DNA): TGTGCCTGGAGTAAGCAGTCACCCCTCCACTTT.

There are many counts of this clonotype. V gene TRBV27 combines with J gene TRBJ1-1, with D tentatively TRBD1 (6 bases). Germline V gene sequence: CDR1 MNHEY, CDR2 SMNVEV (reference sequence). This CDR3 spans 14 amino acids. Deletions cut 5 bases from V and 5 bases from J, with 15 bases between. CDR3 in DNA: TGTGCCAGCAGTCCAGGGACACTGGGGACTGAAGCTTTCTTT. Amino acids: CASSPGTLGTEAFF.

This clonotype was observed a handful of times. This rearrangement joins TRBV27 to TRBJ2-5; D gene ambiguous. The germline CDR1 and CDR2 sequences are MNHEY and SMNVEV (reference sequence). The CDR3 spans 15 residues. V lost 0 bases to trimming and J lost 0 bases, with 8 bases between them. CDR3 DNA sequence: TGTGCCAGCAGTTTATCCGGCGGATACCAAGAGACCCAGTACTTC. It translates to CASSLSGGYQETQYF.

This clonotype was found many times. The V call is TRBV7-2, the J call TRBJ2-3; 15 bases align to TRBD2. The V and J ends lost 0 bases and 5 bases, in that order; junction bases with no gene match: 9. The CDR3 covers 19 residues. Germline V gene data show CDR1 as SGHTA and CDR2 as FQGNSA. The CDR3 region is CASSLAFRTSGGAKDTQYF. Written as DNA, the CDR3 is TGTGCCAGCAGCTTAGCTTTCCGGACTAGCGGGGGGGCCAAAGATACGCAGTATTTT.

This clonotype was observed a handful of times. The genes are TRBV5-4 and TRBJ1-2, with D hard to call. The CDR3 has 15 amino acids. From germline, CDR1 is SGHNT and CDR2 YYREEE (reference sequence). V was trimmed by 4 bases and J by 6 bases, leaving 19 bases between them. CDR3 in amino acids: CASSRGVNSANGYTF. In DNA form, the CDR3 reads TGTGCCAGCAGCCGAGGAGTCAACTCAGCGAATGGCTACACCTTC.

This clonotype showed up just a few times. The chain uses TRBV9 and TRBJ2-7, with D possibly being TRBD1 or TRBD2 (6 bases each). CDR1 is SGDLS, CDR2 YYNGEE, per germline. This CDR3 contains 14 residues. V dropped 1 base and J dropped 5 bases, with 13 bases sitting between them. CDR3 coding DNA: TGTGCCAGCAGCGTACATCCGGGGGCCGACGAGCAGTACTTC. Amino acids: CASSVHPGADEQYF.

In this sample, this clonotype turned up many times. CDR3 sequence: CASSYSGHTGELFF. In DNA, the CDR3 is TGTGCCAGCAGCTACAGCGGTCACACCGGGGAGCTGTTTTTT. The rearrangement links TRBV5-6 to TRBJ2-2; tentative D call: TRBD2 (5 bases). Per germline, CDR1 SGHDT and CDR2 YYEEEE. V gave up 3 bases and J gave up 3 bases, with 9 bases separating them. This CDR3 comprises 14 residues.

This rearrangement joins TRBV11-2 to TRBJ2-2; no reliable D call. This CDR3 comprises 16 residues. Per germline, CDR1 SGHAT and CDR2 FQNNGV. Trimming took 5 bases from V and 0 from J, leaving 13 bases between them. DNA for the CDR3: TGTGCCAGCAGCCATCTCGGGCGCTCGAACACCGGGGAGCTGTTTTTT. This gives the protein CASSHLGRSNTGELFF.

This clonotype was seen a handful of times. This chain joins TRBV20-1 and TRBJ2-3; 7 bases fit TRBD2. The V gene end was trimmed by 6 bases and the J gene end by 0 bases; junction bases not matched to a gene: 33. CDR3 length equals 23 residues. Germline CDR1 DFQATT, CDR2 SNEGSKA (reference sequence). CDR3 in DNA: TGCAGTGCCCGGCGATTTCGCGCTGACTACAACGGGGGGACCCCCTCTAGCACAGATACGCAGTATTTT. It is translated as CSARRFRADYNGGTPSSTDTQYF.